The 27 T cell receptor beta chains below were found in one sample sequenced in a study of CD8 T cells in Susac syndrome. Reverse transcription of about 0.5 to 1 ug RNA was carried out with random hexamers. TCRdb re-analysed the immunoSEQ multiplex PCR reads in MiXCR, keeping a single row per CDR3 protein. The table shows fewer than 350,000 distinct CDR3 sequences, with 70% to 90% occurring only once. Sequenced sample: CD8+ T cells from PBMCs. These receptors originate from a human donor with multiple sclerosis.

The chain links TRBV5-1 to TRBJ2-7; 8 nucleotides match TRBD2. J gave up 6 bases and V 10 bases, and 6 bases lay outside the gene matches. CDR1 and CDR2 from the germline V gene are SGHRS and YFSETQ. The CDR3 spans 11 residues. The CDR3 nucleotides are TGCGCCTCGGAGGCGGGAGGCGAGCAGTACTTC. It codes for CASEAGGEQYF.

CDR3 sequence reads: CASSKRGPGTREHYEQYF. CDR3 sequence (DNA): TGTGCCAGCAGCAAAAGGGGGCCTGGTACTAGGGAACACTACGAGCAGTACTTC. The chain carries TRBV21-1 and TRBJ2-7; TRBD1, the table's D call, was not compared with the DNA. TRBV21-1 is noted as a pseudogene. This CDR3 region has 18 residues.

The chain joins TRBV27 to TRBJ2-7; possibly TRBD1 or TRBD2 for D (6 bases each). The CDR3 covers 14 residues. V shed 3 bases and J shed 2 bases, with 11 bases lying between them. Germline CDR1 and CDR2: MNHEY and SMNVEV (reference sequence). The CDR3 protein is CASSFGGRAYEQYF. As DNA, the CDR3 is TGTGCCAGCAGTTTCGGGGGCAGAGCCTACGAGCAGTACTTC.

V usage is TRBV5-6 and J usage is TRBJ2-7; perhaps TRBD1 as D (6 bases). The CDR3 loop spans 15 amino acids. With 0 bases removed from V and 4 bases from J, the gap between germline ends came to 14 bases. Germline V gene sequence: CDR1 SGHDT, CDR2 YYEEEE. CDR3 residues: CASSLEPGVAYEQYF. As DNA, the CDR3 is TGTGCCAGCAGCTTGGAACCAGGGGTCGCTTACGAGCAGTACTTC.

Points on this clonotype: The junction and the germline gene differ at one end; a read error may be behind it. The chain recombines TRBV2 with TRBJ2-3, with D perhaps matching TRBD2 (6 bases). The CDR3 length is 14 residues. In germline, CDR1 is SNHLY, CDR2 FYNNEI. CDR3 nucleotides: TGTGCCAGCAGCGAAGTCGGGGGACCTTATACGCAGTATTTT. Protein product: CASSEVGGPYTQYF.

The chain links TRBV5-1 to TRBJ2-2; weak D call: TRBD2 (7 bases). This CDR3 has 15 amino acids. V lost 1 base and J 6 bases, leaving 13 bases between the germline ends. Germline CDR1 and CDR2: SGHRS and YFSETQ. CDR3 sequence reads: CASSLLIGGPGELFF. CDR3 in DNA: TGCGCCAGCAGCTTGCTTATCGGGGGGCCCGGGGAGCTGTTTTTT.

DNA of the CDR3: TGTGCCAGCAGCTTAGGAACAGGGAGAAATGAGCAGTTCTTC. Protein product: CASSLGTGRNEQFF. The rearrangement links TRBV11-2 to TRBJ2-1; D is possibly TRBD1 (6 bases). Deletions cut 1 base from V and 7 bases from J, with 11 bases between. CDR1 is SGHAT and CDR2 is FQNNGV in the germline V gene. This CDR3 spans 14 amino acids.

The CDR3 region is CASSVQGTNQPQHF. CDR3 bases: TGTGCCAGCAGTGTACAGGGAACCAATCAGCCCCAGCATTTT. The chain has TRBV27 and TRBJ1-5; D perhaps matches TRBD1 (6 bases). The CDR3 consists of 14 residues. The germline V gene has CDR1 MNHEY and CDR2 SMNVEV (reference sequence). Between the trimmed V and J ends, which lost 5 bases and 3 bases, there was a span of 11 bases.

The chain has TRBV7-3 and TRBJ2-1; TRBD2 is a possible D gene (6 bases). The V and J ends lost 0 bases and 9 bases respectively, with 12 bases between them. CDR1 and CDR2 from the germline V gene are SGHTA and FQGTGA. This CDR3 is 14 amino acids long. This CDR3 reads CASSLTAGSSEQFF. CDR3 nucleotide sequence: TGTGCCAGCAGCTTAACTGCGGGAAGCAGTGAGCAGTTCTTC.

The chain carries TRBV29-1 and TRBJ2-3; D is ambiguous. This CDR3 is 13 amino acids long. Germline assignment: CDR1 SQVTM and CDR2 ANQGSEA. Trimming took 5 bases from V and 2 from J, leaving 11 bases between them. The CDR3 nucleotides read TGCAGCGTTTCCCTCCATAACACAGATACGCAGTATTTT. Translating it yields CSVSLHNTDTQYF.

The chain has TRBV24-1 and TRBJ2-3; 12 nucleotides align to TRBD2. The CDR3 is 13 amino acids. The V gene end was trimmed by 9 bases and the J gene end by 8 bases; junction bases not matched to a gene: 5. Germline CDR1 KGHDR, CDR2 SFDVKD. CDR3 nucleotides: TGTGCCACCGGACTAGCGGGACAAGGTACGCAGTATTTT. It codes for CATGLAGQGTQYF.

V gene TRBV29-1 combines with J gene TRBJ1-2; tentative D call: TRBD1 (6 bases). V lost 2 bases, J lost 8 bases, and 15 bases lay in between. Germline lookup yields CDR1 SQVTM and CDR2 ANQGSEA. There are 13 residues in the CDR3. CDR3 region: CSVEQGPSGGYTF. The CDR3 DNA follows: TGCAGCGTTGAACAGGGGCCTTCGGGAGGCTACACCTTC. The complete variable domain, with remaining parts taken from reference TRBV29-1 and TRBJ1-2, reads SAVISQKPSRDICQRGTSLTIQCQVDSQVTMMFWYRQQPGQSLTLIATANQGSEATYESGFVIDKFPISRPNLTFSTLTVSNMSPEDSSIYLCSVEQGPSGGYTFGSGTRLTVV.

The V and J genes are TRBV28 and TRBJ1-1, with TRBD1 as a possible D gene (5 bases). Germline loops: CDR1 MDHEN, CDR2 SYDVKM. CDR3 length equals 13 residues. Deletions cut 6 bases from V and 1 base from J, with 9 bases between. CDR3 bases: TGTGCCAGCAGACAGGTAGAGAACACTGAAGCTTTCTTT. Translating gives CASRQVENTEAFF. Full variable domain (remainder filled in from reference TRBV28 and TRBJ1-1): DVKVTQSSRYLVKRTGEKVFLECVQDMDHENMFWYRQDPGLGLRLIYFSYDVKMKEKGDIPEGYSVSREKKERFSLILESASTNQTSMYLCASRQVENTEAFFGQGTRLTVV.

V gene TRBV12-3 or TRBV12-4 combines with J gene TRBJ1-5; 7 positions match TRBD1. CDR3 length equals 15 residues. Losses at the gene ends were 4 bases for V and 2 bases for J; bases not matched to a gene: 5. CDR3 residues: CASSYRGMGNQPQHF. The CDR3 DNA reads TGTGCCAGCAGTTACAGGGGAATGGGCAATCAGCCCCAGCATTTT.

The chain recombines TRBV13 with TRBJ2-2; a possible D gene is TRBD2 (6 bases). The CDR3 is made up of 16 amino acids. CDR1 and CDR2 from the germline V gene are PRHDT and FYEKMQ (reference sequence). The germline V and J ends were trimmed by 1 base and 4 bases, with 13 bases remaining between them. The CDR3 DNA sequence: TGTGCCAGCAGCTTAGAGCCGGGAGTCGTCACCGGGGAGCTGTTTTTT. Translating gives CASSLEPGVVTGELFF.

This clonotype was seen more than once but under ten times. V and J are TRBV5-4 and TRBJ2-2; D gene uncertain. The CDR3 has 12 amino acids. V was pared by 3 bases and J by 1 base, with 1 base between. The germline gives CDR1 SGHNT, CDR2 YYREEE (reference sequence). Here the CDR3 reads CASSWNTGELFF. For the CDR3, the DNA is TGTGCCAGCAGCTGGAACACCGGGGAGCTGTTTTTT.

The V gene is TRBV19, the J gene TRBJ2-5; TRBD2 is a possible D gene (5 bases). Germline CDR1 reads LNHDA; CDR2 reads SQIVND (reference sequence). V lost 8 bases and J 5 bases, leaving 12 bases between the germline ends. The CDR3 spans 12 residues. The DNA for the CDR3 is TGTGCCAGTCAAAAAGGGAGCGAGACCCAGTACTTC. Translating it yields CASQKGSETQYF.

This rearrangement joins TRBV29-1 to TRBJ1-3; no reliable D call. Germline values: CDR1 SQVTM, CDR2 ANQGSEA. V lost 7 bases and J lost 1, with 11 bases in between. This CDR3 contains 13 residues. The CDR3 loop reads CSALVGSGNTIYF. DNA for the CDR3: TGCAGCGCGCTGGTGGGATCTGGAAACACCATATATTTT.

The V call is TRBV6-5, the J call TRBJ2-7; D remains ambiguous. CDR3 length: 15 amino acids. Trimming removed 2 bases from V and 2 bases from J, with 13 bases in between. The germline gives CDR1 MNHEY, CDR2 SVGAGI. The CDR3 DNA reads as TGTGCCAGCAGTTACAGGCAGATACTAACCTACGAGCAGTACTTC. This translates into CASSYRQILTYEQYF.

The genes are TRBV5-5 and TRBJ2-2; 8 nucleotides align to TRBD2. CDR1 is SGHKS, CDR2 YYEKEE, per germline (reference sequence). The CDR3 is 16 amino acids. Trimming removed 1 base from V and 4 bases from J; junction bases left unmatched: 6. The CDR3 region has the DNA TGTGCCAGCAGCTTGTGGGTAGCGGGGCCCACCGGGGAGCTGTTTTTT. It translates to CASSLWVAGPTGELFF.

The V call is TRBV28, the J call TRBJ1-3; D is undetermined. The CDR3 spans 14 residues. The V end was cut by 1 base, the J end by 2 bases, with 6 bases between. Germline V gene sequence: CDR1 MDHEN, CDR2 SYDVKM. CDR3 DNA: TGTGCCAGCAGTTTATTTGGAGCTGGAAACACCATATATTTT. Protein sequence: CASSLFGAGNTIYF.

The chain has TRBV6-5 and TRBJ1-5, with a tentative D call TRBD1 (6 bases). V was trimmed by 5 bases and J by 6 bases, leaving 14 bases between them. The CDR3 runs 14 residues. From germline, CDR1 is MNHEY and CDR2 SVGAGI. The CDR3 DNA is TGTGCCAGCAGTGCCCAACAGGGTCCTCAGCCCCAGCATTTT. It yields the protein CASSAQQGPQPQHF.

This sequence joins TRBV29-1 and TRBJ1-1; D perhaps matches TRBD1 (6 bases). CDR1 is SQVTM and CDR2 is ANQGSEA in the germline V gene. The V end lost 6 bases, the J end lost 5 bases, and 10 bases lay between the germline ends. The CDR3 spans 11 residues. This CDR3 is CSVGTTTEAFF. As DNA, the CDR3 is TGCAGCGTCGGGACAACGACTGAAGCTTTCTTT.

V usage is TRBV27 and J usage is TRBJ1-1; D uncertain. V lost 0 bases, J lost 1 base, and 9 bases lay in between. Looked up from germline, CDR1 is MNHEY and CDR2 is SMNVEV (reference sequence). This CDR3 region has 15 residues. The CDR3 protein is CASSLSGWGNTEAFF. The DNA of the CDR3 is TGTGCCAGCAGTTTATCAGGGTGGGGGAACACTGAAGCTTTCTTT.

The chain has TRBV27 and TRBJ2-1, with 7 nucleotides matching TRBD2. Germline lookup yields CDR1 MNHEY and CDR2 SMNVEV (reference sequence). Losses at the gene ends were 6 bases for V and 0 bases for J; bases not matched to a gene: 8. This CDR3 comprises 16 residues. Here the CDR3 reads CASSRGDFRSYNEQFF. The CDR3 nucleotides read TGTGCCAGCAGCCGGGGGGACTTCCGCTCCTACAATGAGCAGTTCTTC.

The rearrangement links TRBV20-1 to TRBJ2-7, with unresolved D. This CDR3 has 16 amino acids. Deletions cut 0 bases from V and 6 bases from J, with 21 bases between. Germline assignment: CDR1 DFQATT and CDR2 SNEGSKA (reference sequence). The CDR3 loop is CSAREPKGPLHSEQYF. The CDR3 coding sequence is TGCAGTGCTAGAGAGCCCAAAGGACCCCTGCACAGCGAGCAGTACTTC.

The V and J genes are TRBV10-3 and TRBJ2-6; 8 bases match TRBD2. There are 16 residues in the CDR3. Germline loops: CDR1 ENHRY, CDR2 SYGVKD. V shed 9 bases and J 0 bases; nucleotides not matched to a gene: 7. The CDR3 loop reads CAIAGETASGANVLTF. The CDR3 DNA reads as TGTGCCATAGCGGGAGAGACGGCCTCTGGGGCCAACGTCCTGACTTTC.